Each of the 4 T cell receptor beta chains below was sequenced from the same sample in a study of glioma-infiltrating T cells. Amplification of TCR alpha and beta CDR3 regions from RNA used iRepertoire nested multiplex PCR. Each CDR3 protein gets one entry after TCRdb re-called the multiplex PCR reads with MiXCR. Of some 150,000 distinct CDR3 sequences listed, about two fifths were seen once; the top ten hold roughly a fifth. Sequencing was carried out using glioma tissue, nonneoplastic brain tissue, or PBMCs (not recorded which). Receptors originate from a human donor with low-grade glioma or glioblastoma, undergoing nonglioma brain surgery, or in good health (not recorded which).

V is TRBV20-1 and J is TRBJ2-1; D might be TRBD1 (5 bases). From germline, CDR1 is DFQATT and CDR2 SNEGSKA (reference sequence). The CDR3 consists of 15 residues. V lost 0 bases, J lost 10 bases, and 19 bases lay in between. The CDR3 reads CSARDLGQGNYEQFF. The CDR3 DNA reads as TGCAGTGCTAGAGATTTGGGCCAGGGAAACTACGAGCAGTTCTTC.

The V call is TRBV2, the J call TRBJ2-7; 7 bases match TRBD2. CDR1 SNHLY and CDR2 FYNNEI come from the germline V gene. The CDR3 runs 13 residues. With V trimmed by 4 bases and J by 3 bases, 3 bases remained unmatched. The CDR3 region has the DNA TGTGCCAGCAGTGGAGCGGGGTTCTACGAGCAGTACTTC. Translated, it gives CASSGAGFYEQYF.

The CDR3 is CSARVDRLNEQFF. The CDR3 DNA sequence: TGCAGTGCTAGAGTGGACAGACTGAATGAGCAGTTCTTC. The rearrangement links TRBV20-1 to TRBJ2-1; maybe TRBD1 (6 bases). The CDR3 contains 13 residues. CDR1 and CDR2 (germline): DFQATT, SNEGSKA (reference sequence). V was clipped by 1 base and J by 7 bases, with 11 bases between them.

V usage is TRBV6-1 and J usage is TRBJ2-1; D is perhaps TRBD1 (5 bases). V was trimmed by 6 bases and J by 1 base, leaving 13 bases between them. The CDR3 totals 15 residues. Germline CDR1 reads MNHNS; CDR2 reads SASEGT. In nucleotides, the CDR3 is TGTGCCAGCAGGTTGGCAGGGATTTCCTACAATGAGCAGTTCTTC. This codes for CASRLAGISYNEQFF.